The source of this T cell receptor beta chain is a study of cytomegalovirus exposure and HLA in healthy donors. Findings of the study overall: Specificity of three CMV-associated chains for CMV antigens was verified in vitro. Reportedly, diagnosis of cytomegalovirus status by the classifier showed high specificity and sensitivity. Whilst most TCR sequences proved rare, a subset of public TCRs occurred across many donors. It was about 150 TCR beta chains that were listed as cytomegalovirus-associated.

The germline V gene has CDR1 SNHLY and CDR2 FYNNEI. The CDR3 totals 18 residues. V was clipped by 6 bases and J by 0 bases; unmatched bases: 15. This table comes from immunoSEQ multiplex PCR, and its TCRdb copy is limited to in-frame clones, with some not included. The sample records 140,000 to 150,000 clones, approximately 94% being singletons. In regard to this clone: What it binds is unknown.

This sequence was found in a young man in good health and CMV-seropositive. V usage is TRBV2 and J usage is TRBJ2-3; 7 bases match TRBD2. Sequenced: PBMCs. The CDR3 sequence: CASSPRIGSAGSTDTQYF. Written as DNA, the CDR3 is TGTGCCAGCAGCCCCCGCATCGGGTCAGCGGGAAGCACAGATACGCAGTATTTT. The whole variable domain, filled in from reference TRBV2 and TRBJ2-3, reads EPEVTQTPSHQVTQMGQEVILRCVPISNHLYFYWYRQILGQKVEFLVSFYNNEISEKSEIFDDQFSVERPDGSNFTLKIRSTKLEDSAMYFCASSPRIGSAGSTDTQYFGPGTRLTVL.